Here is one TCR beta chain with its context. This sample is drawn from a study of blood T cell repertoires in COVID-19. Generated by immunoSEQ multiplex PCR, the TCRdb table keeps only in-frame clones and is missing some. The sample consists of around 230,000 clones, 70% to 90% of them appearing once. The length of the CDR3 is 15 residues. Germline V gene lookup returns CDR1 SGHRS and CDR2 YFSETQ. Germline trimming cut 2 bases from V and 1 base from J; bases unmatched to any gene: 3. This TCR was recovered from a woman between 40 and 55 years old with acute COVID-19. This chain uses TRBV5-1 with TRBJ2-1, with 7 nucleotides matching TRBD2. Sequenced material: PBMCs or T cells enriched from blood (not recorded which). CDR3 coding DNA: TGCGCCAGCAGCTTCGAGCGGGATTCCTACAATGAGCAGTTCTTC. Residues: CASSFERDSYNEQFF. Filled out from reference TRBV5-1 and TRBJ2-1, the complete variable domain reads KAGVTQTPRYLIKTRGQQVTLSCSPISGHRSVSWYQQTPGQGLQFLFEYFSETQRNKGNFPGRFSGRQFSNSRSEMNVSTLELGDSALYLCASSFERDSYNEQFFGPGTRLTVL.